This T cell receptor (beta chain) is drawn from a study of T cells after yellow fever vaccination. V was clipped by 3 bases and J by 0 bases, with 6 bases between them. The CDR3 has 15 amino acids. Looked up from germline, CDR1 is MNHNS and CDR2 is SASEGT. Researchers made TCR cDNA using 5'RACE template switching, and this step added a universal primer site and UMIs. TCRdb fed the 5' RACE reads into MiXCR, producing one record per CDR3 protein. The repertoire consists of some 300,000 distinct CDR3 sequences, with 7.5% to 9% occurring once and the leading ten covering 3% to 3.5%. In its sample, this clonotype was seen many times. Its antigen is unknown. Whole-study results and caveats: Weaker overall, the secondary response nonetheless peaked faster (day 5 versus 15). The study re-detected most primary-vaccination clones after the booster (96% CD4, around 90% CD8).

This specimen was CD4+ T cells sorted from PBMCs, taken 5 days after the yellow fever booster vaccination. This clonotype was obtained from a man aged 18-30 years who received the YFV17D yellow fever vaccine. This chain joins TRBV6-1 and TRBJ2-6; D gene unclear. The CDR3 spells CASSEKYSGANVLTF. DNA of the CDR3: TGTGCCAGCAGTGAGAAATACTCTGGGGCCAACGTCCTGACTTTC.